These 15 T cell receptor beta chains share one sample of origin, sequenced in a study of naive and memory T cell subsets. Documented treatment: skin biopsy from PPD injection site in Mantoux-positive individual. Cells were not sorted; total RNA input targeted roughly 1 to 1000 ng. For blood and skin samples, reverse transcription used TCR alpha and beta constant primers. A single record per CDR3 protein comes from TCRdb applying MiXCR to the UMI-ligation and nested PCR reads. The sample shows approximately 20,000 distinct CDR3 sequences, roughly 9.8% of them seen only once. Sequencing used skin, obtained from a tuberculin skin test site. The receptors were sampled from an adult in good health.

The chain's CDR3 is CASSSAVEQYF. The CDR3 bases are TGTGCCAGCAGTTCTGCAGTAGAGCAGTACTTC. This chain uses TRBV5-6 with TRBJ2-7; D gene ambiguous. Germline V gives CDR1 SGHDT, CDR2 YYEEEE. The ends were cut back, 5 bases at V and 7 bases at J, with 10 bases in the middle. The CDR3 has 11 amino acids. The full variable domain, rest sourced from reference TRBV5-6 and TRBJ2-7, is DAGVTQSPTHLIKTRGQQVTLRCSPKSGHDTVSWYQQALGQGPQFIFQYYEEEERQRGNFPDRFSGHQFPNYSSELNVNALLLGDSALYLCASSSAVEQYFGPGTRLTVT.

This clonotype was seen more than once but under ten times. J is TRBJ2-3 and V is TRBV19; 8 bases match TRBD2. CDR3 length: 14 amino acids. V shed 8 bases, J shed 0 bases, and the junction held 4 bases outside the gene matches. Germline V gene sequence: CDR1 LNHDA, CDR2 SQIVND (reference sequence). The CDR3 loop is CASRGGGSTDTQYF. CDR3 in DNA: TGTGCCAGTCGAGGCGGGGGGAGCACAGATACGCAGTATTTT.

This clonotype was detected ten times or more. V is TRBV6-1 and J is TRBJ1-5; D ambiguous. CDR1 MNHNS and CDR2 SASEGT come from the germline V gene. The germline V and J ends were trimmed by 3 bases and 2 bases, with 5 bases remaining between them. The CDR3 runs to 13 residues. The CDR3 DNA reads TGTGCCAGCAGTGACAGTCGCAATCAGCCCCAGCATTTT. This translates into CASSDSRNQPQHF.

The chain is built from TRBV6-5 and TRBJ1-1, with 7 bases lining up with TRBD1. The CDR3 runs to 14 residues. J was trimmed by 5 bases and V by 7 bases; bases with no gene match: 10. The germline V gene encodes CDR1 MNHEY and CDR2 SVGAGI. CDR3 in DNA: TGTGCCAGCATCACCACCGCAGGGGGGACTGAAGCTTTCTTT. It specifies CASITTAGGTEAFF.

This clonotype was observed at least ten times. The chain recombines TRBV4-1 with TRBJ2-3; 7 bases are a match to TRBD2. Germline V gene sequence: CDR1 MGHRA, CDR2 YSYEKL. This CDR3 has 15 residues. V gave up 4 bases and J gave up 2 bases; unmatched junction bases: 6. The CDR3 DNA sequence: TGCGCCAGCAGCCCGGGGGGAAAGAACACAGATACGCAGTATTTT. Translation: CASSPGGKNTDTQYF.

This sequence joins TRBV7-9 and TRBJ2-1; 14 bases are a match to TRBD2. Trimming cost V 4 bases and J 10 bases; bases outside gene matches: 6. The CDR3 covers 15 residues. Germline CDR1 and CDR2: SEHNR and FQNEAQ (reference sequence). The CDR3 region is CASSSRLAGGPEQFF. CDR3 DNA: TGTGCCAGCAGCTCCCGACTAGCGGGAGGGCCGGAGCAGTTCTTC.

The chain combines TRBV5-1 with TRBJ2-5; D may be TRBD2 (6 bases). This CDR3 is 15 amino acids long. V lost 2 bases, J lost 4 bases, and 15 bases lay in between. CDR1 and CDR2 from the germline V gene are SGHRS and YFSETQ. In DNA form, the CDR3 reads TGCGCCAGCAGCTTTAGGACCCGGGAGCTAGAGACCCAGTACTTC. Protein product: CASSFRTRELETQYF.

By frequency in the sample, this clonotype is medium-sized. The genes are TRBV20-1 and TRBJ2-7, with a tentative D call TRBD2 (5 bases). The CDR3 is made up of 14 amino acids. V was cut by 5 bases and J by 2 bases, with 16 bases left in between. Germline V gives CDR1 DFQATT, CDR2 SNEGSKA (reference sequence). CDR3 nucleotides: TGCAGTGCTTCCTCCACTAGGGCAGCCTACGAGCAGTACTTC. Amino acid sequence: CSASSTRAAYEQYF.

This clonotype was seen many times. V is TRBV10-3 and J is TRBJ2-7; D unclear. The CDR3 has 9 amino acids. Germline-derived CDR1 and CDR2 are ENHRY and SYGVKD. V lost 8 bases and J 1 base, leaving 0 bases between the germline ends. DNA for the CDR3: TGTGCCATCTCCTACGAGCAGTACTTC. Residues: CAISYEQYF.

The V gene is TRBV6-5, the J gene TRBJ2-7; D is unclear. The CDR3 loop spans 14 amino acids. The V and J ends lost 6 bases and 7 bases respectively, with 19 bases between them. Germline V gene sequence: CDR1 MNHEY, CDR2 SVGAGI. The CDR3 spells CASSNGPLSSEQYF. The DNA for the CDR3 is TGTGCCAGCAGCAACGGCCCTCTTTCTTCTGAGCAGTACTTC.

This rearrangement joins TRBV28 to TRBJ2-1, with D possibly matching TRBD2 (6 bases). Germline V gene data show CDR1 as MDHEN and CDR2 as SYDVKM. The CDR3 covers 15 residues. V was trimmed by 1 base and J by 5 bases, leaving 12 bases between them. DNA for the CDR3: TGTGCCAGCAGTTTATTTGGGGGAGGAAACAATGAGCAGTTCTTC. It yields the protein CASSLFGGGNNEQFF.

This clonotype was seen a few times. J is TRBJ1-2 and V is TRBV5-6; no definite D call. This CDR3 has 14 amino acids. The germline V gene has CDR1 SGHDT and CDR2 YYEEEE. V shed 1 base and J shed 4 bases, with 11 bases lying between them. This chain's CDR3 is CASSLSTAGYGYTF. CDR3 sequence (DNA): TGTGCCAGCAGCTTGTCCACAGCGGGCTATGGCTACACCTTC.

This clonotype was seen repeatedly, ten times or more. The CDR3: CSVEGGWAQGAFNTGELFF. The DNA for the CDR3 is TGCAGCGTTGAAGGCGGCTGGGCACAGGGGGCCTTCAACACCGGGGAGCTGTTTTTT. This chain uses TRBV29-1 with TRBJ2-2; 9 bases are shared with TRBD1. Germline V gene sequence: CDR1 SQVTM, CDR2 ANQGSEA. V shed 1 base and J 2 bases; nucleotides not matched to a gene: 14. The CDR3 sequence is 19 residues long.

The chain recombines TRBV6-6 with TRBJ2-2, with D uncertain. The CDR3 runs 16 residues. Germline CDR1 MNHNY, CDR2 SVGAGI (reference sequence). The V gene lost 6 bases and the J gene lost 0 bases, with 14 bases spanning the gap. CDR3: CASSARLGANTGELFF. The CDR3 DNA sequence: TGTGCCAGCAGCGCCCGTTTGGGCGCGAACACCGGGGAGCTGTTTTTT.

This clonotype was detected ten times or more. The DNA of the CDR3 is TGCGCCAGCAGCCCGATTTGGTTCTGGGGGACTGCTGATTCACCCCTCCACTTT. Amino acid sequence: CASSPIWFWGTADSPLHF. The chain couples TRBV4-1 to TRBJ1-6, with a weak D call TRBD1 (5 bases). Per the germline V gene, CDR1 is MGHRA and CDR2 is YSYEKL. The CDR3 contains 18 residues. V lost 4 bases and J 8 bases, leaving 24 bases between the germline ends.